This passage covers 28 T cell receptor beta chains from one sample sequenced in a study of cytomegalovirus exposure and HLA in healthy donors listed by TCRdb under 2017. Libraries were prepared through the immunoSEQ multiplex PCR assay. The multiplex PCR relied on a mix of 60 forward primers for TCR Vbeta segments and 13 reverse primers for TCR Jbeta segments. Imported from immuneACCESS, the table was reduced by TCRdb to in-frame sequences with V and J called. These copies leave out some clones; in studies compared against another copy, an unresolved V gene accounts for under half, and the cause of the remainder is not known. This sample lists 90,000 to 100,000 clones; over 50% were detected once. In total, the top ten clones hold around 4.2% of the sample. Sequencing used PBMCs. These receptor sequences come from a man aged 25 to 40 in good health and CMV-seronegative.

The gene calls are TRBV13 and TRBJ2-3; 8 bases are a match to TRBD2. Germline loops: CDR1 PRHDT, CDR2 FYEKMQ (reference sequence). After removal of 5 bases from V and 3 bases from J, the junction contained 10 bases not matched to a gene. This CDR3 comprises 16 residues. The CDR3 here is CASSPPLAGSTDTQYF. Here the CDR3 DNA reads TGTGCCAGCAGCCCTCCCTTAGCGGGAAGTACAGATACGCAGTATTTT.

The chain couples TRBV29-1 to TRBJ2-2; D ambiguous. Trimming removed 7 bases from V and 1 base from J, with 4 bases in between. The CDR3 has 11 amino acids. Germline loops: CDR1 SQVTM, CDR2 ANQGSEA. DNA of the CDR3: TGCAGCGGTAGGAACACCGGGGAGCTGTTTTTT. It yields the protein CSGRNTGELFF.

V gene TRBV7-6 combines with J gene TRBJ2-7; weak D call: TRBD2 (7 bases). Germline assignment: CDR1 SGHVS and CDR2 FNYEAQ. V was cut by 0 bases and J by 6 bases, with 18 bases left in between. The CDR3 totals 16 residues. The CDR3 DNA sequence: TGTGCCAGCAGCTTAGCCTTGGGGGGGCCGAAGGGCGAGCAGTACTTC. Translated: CASSLALGGPKGEQYF.

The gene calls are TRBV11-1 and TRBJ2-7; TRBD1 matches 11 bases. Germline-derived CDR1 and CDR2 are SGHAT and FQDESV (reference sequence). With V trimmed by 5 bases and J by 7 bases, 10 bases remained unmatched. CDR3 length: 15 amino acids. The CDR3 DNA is TGTGCCAGCAGCCTACGGACAGGGGGCATGAGGGAGCAGTACTTC. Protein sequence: CASSLRTGGMREQYF.

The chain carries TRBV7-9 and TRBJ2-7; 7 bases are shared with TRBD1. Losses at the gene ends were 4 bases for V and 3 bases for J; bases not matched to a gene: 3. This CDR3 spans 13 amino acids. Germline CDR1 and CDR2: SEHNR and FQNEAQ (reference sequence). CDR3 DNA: TGTGCCAGCAGCTGGACAGGCGACTACGAGCAGTACTTC. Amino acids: CASSWTGDYEQYF.

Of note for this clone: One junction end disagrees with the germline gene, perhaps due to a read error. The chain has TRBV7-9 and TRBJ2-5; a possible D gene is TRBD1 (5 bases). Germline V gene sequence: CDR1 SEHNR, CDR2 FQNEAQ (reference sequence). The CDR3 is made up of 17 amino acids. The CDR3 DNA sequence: TGTTCCAGCAGCTTAGATTTTACAACATCAGGGCAAGAGGCCCAGTACTTC. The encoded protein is CSSSLDFTTSGQEAQYF.

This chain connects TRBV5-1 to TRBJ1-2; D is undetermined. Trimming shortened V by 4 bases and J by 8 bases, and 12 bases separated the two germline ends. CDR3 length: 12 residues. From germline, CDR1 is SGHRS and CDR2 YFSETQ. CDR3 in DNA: TGCGCCAGCAGCCCAGAGCAGGAAGGCTACACCTTC. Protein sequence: CASSPEQEGYTF.

The CDR3 sequence: CASSQESGGGELFF. CDR3 coding DNA: TGTGCCAGCAGCCAAGAATCAGGGGGCGGGGAGCTGTTTTTT. The chain has TRBV4-2 and TRBJ2-2; 7 positions agree with TRBD1. Germline CDR1 is LGHNA and CDR2 is YNFKEQ. The CDR3 is 14 amino acids. The V segment lost 0 bases and the J segment 7 bases; nucleotides outside the gene matches: 2.

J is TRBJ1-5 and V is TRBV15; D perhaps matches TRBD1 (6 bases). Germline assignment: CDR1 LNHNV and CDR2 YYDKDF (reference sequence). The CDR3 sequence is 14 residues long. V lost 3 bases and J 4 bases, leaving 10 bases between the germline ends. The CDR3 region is CATSSRGYNQPQHF. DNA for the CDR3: TGTGCCACCAGCAGCAGGGGATATAATCAGCCCCAGCATTTT.

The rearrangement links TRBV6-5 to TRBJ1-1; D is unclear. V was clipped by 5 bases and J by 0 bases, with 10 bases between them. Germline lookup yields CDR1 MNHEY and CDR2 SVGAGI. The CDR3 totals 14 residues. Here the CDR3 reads CASSHRRMNTEAFF. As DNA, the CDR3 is TGTGCCAGCAGTCACAGACGGATGAACACTGAAGCTTTCTTT.

The DNA for the CDR3 is TGTGCCAGCAGCCAAGATCCGCGGACCTACGAGCAGTACTTC. Translating gives CASSQDPRTYEQYF. The genes are TRBV14 and TRBJ2-7; D not certain. Trimming stripped 0 bases from V and 2 bases from J, with 8 bases between. Germline V gene sequence: CDR1 SGHDN, CDR2 FVKESK. This CDR3 has 14 residues.

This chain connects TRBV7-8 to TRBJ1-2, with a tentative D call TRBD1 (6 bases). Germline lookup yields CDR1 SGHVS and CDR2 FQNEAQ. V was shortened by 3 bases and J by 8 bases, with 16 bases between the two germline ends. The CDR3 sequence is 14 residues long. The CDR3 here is CASSFRGAPGGYTF. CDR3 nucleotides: TGTGCCAGCAGCTTTCGGGGGGCGCCGGGCGGCTACACCTTC.

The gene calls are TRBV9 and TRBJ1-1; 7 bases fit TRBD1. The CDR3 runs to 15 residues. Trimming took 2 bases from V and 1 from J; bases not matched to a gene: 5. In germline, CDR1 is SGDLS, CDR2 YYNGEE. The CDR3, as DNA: TGTGCCAGCAGCGTGACCGGGACAGCGAACACTGAAGCTTTCTTT. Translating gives CASSVTGTANTEAFF.

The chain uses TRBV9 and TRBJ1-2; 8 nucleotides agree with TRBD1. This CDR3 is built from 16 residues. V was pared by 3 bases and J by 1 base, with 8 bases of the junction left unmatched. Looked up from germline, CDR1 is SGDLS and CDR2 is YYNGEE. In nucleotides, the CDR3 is TGTGCCAGCAGCGGAGAACAGGGGGTGGGTAACTATGGCTACACCTTC. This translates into CASSGEQGVGNYGYTF.

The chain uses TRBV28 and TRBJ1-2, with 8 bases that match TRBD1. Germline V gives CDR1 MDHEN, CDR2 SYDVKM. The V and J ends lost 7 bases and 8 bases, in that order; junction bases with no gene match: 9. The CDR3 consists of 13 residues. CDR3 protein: CASTSGQGLGYTF. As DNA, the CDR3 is TGTGCCAGCACCAGCGGACAGGGCTTGGGCTACACCTTC.

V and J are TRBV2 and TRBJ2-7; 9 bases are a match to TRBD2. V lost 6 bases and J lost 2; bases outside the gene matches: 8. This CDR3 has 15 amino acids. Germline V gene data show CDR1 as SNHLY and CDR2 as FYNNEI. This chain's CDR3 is CASRRQRGATYEQYF. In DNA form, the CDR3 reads TGTGCCAGCAGGAGGCAGCGGGGGGCTACCTACGAGCAGTACTTC.

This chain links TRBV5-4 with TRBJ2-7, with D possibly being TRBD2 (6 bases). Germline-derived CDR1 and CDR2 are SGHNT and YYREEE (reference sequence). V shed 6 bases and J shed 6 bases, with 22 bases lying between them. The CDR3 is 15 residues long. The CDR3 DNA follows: TGTGCCAGCACCTCCTACGGGAGTATCTATACCGAGCAGTACTTC. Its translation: CASTSYGSIYTEQYF.

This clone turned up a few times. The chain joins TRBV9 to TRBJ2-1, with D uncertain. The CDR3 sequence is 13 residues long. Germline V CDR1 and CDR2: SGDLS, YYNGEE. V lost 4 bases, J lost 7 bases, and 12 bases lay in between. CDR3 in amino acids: CASSHDFANEQFF. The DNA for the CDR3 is TGTGCCAGCAGCCATGACTTTGCTAATGAGCAGTTCTTC.

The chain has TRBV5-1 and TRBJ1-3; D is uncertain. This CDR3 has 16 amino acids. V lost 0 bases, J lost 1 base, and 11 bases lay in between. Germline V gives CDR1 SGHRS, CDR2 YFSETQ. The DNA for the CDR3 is TGCGCCAGCAGCTTGGGACTAACGGTATCTGGAAACACCATATATTTT. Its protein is CASSLGLTVSGNTIYF.

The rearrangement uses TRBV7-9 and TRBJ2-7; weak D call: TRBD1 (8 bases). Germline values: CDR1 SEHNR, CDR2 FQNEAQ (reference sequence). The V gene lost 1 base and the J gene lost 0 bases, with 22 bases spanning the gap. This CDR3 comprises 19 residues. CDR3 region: CASSLGGGFTGGNSYEQYF. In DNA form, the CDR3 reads TGTGCCAGCAGCTTAGGGGGGGGTTTTACAGGGGGAAACTCCTACGAGCAGTACTTC.

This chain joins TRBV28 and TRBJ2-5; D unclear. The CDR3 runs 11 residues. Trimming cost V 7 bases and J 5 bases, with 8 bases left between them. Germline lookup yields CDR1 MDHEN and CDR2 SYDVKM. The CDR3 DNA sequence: TGTGCCAGCACCCATCGGGAGACCCAGTACTTC. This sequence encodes CASTHRETQYF.

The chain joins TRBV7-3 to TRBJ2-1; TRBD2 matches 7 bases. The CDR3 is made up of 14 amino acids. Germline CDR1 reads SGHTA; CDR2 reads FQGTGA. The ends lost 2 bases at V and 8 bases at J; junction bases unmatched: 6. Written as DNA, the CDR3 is TGTGCCAGCAGCTTAGGGGGAGGGATCCATGAGCAGTTCTTC. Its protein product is CASSLGGGIHEQFF.

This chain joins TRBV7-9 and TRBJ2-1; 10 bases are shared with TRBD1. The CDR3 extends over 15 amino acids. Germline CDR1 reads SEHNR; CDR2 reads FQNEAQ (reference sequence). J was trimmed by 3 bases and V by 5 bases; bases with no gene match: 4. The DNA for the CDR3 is TGTGCCAGCAGCCCAGGGACAGGGGTCTACAATGAGCAGTTCTTC. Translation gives CASSPGTGVYNEQFF.

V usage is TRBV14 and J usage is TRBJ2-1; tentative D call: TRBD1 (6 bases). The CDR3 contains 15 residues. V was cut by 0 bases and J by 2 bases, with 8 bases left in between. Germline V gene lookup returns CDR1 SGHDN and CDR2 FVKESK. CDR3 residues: CASSQDRGPYNEQFF. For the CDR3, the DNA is TGTGCCAGCAGCCAAGACAGGGGTCCCTACAATGAGCAGTTCTTC.

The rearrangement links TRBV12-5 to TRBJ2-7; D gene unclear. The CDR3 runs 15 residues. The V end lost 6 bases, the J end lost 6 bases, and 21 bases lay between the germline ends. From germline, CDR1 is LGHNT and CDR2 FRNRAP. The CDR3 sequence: CASGSPHALASEQYF. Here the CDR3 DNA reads TGTGCTAGTGGCTCACCCCACGCTTTGGCTAGCGAGCAGTACTTC.

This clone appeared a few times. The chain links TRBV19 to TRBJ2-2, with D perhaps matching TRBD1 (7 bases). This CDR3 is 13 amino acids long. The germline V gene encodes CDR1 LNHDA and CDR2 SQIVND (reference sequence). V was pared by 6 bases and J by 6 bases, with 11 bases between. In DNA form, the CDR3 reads TGTGCCAGTAGGGCCAGGGGGGCCGGGGAGCTGTTTTTT. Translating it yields CASRARGAGELFF.

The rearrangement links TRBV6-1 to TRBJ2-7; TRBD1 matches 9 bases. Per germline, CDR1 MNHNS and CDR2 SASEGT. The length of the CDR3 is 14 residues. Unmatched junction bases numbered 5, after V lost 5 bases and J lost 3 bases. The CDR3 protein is CASSRQGGHYEQYF. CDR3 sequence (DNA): TGTGCCAGCAGTCGACAGGGGGGTCACTACGAGCAGTACTTC.

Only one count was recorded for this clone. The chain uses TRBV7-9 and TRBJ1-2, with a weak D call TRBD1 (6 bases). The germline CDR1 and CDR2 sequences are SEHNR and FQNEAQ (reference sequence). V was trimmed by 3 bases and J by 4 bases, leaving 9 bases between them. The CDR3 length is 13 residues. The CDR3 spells CASSFGQSYGYTF. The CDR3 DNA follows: TGTGCCAGCAGCTTCGGACAGTCCTATGGCTACACCTTC. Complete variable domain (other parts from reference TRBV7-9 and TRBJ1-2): DTGVSQNPRHKITKRGQNVTFRCDPISEHNRLYWYRQTLGQGPEFLTYFQNEAQLEKSRLLSDRFSAERPKGSFSTLEIQRTEQGDSAMYLCASSFGQSYGYTFGSGTRLTVV.